These 28 T cell receptor beta chains originate from one sample sequenced in a study of cytomegalovirus exposure and HLA in healthy donors. In the PCR, 60 Vbeta and 13 Jbeta primers were used. The table came from immunoSEQ multiplex PCR; TCRdb's copy has only in-frame clones and leaves some out. The table has tens of thousands of clones, roughly two thirds seen once. The sequenced sample consisted of PBMCs. These receptors originate from a man aged 50 to 59 in good health and CMV-seronegative.

This chain joins TRBV27 and TRBJ2-5, with 8 bases that match TRBD1. The end of the DNA is better explained by TRBJ2-7, so the J call may be wrong. The CDR3 sequence is 13 residues long. The germline gives CDR1 MNHEY, CDR2 SMNVEV (reference sequence). CDR3 protein: CASSLQGDYEQYF. The DNA for the CDR3 is TGTGCCAGCAGCCTACAGGGGGACTACGAGCAGTACTTC.

The chain recombines TRBV25-1 with TRBJ1-1, with a weak D call TRBD1 (5 bases). The V gene lost 7 bases and the J gene lost 3 bases, with 15 bases spanning the gap. The germline V gene encodes CDR1 MGHDK and CDR2 SYGVNS. The CDR3 contains 14 residues. In nucleotides, the CDR3 is TGTGCCAGCACCTTTGGGGGGAGGGACACTGAAGCTTTCTTT. This codes for CASTFGGRDTEAFF.

The chain uses TRBV18 and TRBJ1-1; D call uncertain. V was clipped by 3 bases and J by 1 base, with 9 bases between them. The germline V gene has CDR1 KGHSH and CDR2 LQKENI. The CDR3 sequence is 14 residues long. The CDR3 loop is CASSPKIANTEAFF. The CDR3 DNA follows: TGTGCCAGCTCACCGAAGATAGCGAACACTGAAGCTTTCTTT. Full variable domain (missing parts from reference TRBV18 and TRBJ1-1): NAGVMQNPRHLVRRRGQEARLRCSPMKGHSHVYWYRQLPEEGLKFMVYLQKENIIDESGMPKERFSAEFPKEGPSILRIQQVVRGDSAAYFCASSPKIANTEAFFGQGTRLTVV.

This clone was found a few times. This rearrangement joins TRBV7-6 to TRBJ2-5, with D maybe TRBD2 (6 bases). Germline V gives CDR1 SGHVS, CDR2 FNYEAQ. CDR3 length equals 14 residues. The V gene lost 4 bases and the J gene lost 1 base, with 10 bases spanning the gap. CDR3 in DNA: TGTGCCAGCAGCTCCGGGACTTTCCAAGAGACCCAGTACTTC. Protein sequence: CASSSGTFQETQYF.

This chain links TRBV6-1 with TRBJ2-6, with 10 bases identical to TRBD2. Germline values: CDR1 MNHNS, CDR2 SASEGT. The CDR3 has 18 amino acids. The ends lost 3 bases at V and 1 base at J; junction bases unmatched: 6. For the CDR3, the DNA is TGTGCCAGCAGTGAGGGACTAGCGAGGATGTCTGGGGCCAACGTCCTGACTTTC. Protein sequence: CASSEGLARMSGANVLTF.

The chain carries TRBV29-1 and TRBJ2-1; 10 nucleotides line up with TRBD1. Germline trimming cut 5 bases from V and 13 bases from J; bases unmatched to any gene: 14. Per germline, CDR1 SQVTM and CDR2 ANQGSEA. The CDR3 extends over 14 amino acids. The CDR3 DNA sequence: TGCAGCGTTCTACGCGGCACCGACAGGGGGCGTCAGTTCTTC. It yields the protein CSVLRGTDRGRQFF.

This chain links TRBV7-8 with TRBJ2-7, with TRBD1 as a possible D gene (6 bases). V gave up 5 bases and J gave up 1 base, with 12 bases separating them. Per the germline V gene, CDR1 is SGHVS and CDR2 is FQNEAQ. CDR3 size: 14 residues. The CDR3 loop reads CASSIQGLSYEQYF. CDR3 bases: TGTGCCAGCAGCATTCAGGGGTTATCCTACGAGCAGTACTTC.

The rearrangement links TRBV6-5 to TRBJ1-1; D is unclear. This CDR3 is built from 13 residues. Germline-derived CDR1 and CDR2 are MNHEY and SVGAGI. V was shortened by 1 base and J by 4 bases, with 7 bases between the two germline ends. The CDR3 spells CASSYLGSTEAFF. The CDR3 DNA is TGTGCCAGCAGTTACTTGGGGAGCACTGAAGCTTTCTTT.

In this sample, this clone turned up once. The V gene is TRBV25-1, the J gene TRBJ1-1; D might be TRBD1 (5 bases). The CDR3 is made up of 13 amino acids. Germline V gene data show CDR1 as MGHDK and CDR2 as SYGVNS. Trimming cost V 8 bases and J 0 bases, with 10 bases left between them. CDR3 in DNA: TGTGCCAGCTTTGACAGACTGAACACTGAAGCTTTCTTT. Amino acid sequence: CASFDRLNTEAFF.

The rearrangement links TRBV6-5 to TRBJ2-1, with 9 nucleotides matching TRBD2. The length of the CDR3 is 16 residues. Germline loops: CDR1 MNHEY, CDR2 SVGAGI. Trimming took 4 bases from V and 7 from J; bases not matched to a gene: 11. CDR3 sequence: CASSSPKAGGGNEQFF. The CDR3, as DNA: TGTGCCAGCAGTTCCCCAAAAGCGGGGGGAGGAAATGAGCAGTTCTTC.

The genes are TRBV4-1 and TRBJ1-5; 9 bases map to TRBD1. CDR3 length equals 16 residues. Trimming removed 0 bases from V and 5 bases from J; junction bases left unmatched: 5. Germline V gene sequence: CDR1 MGHRA, CDR2 YSYEKL. CDR3 sequence reads: CASSQDRTGAYQPQHF. The CDR3 DNA reads as TGCGCCAGCAGCCAAGACCGGACAGGGGCTTATCAGCCCCAGCATTTT.

This clone showed up just a few times. The chain has TRBV29-1 and TRBJ2-5, with 7 bases aligning to TRBD2. The CDR3 runs 13 residues. The junction had 11 bases not matched to a gene; V was cut back by 4 bases and J by 9 bases. Germline V lookup: CDR1 SQVTM, CDR2 ANQGSEA. The CDR3 DNA sequence: TGCAGCGTTGTTAAGGCAGGGAGGGAAGCCCAGTACTTC. This encodes CSVVKAGREAQYF.

The chain recombines TRBV7-9 with TRBJ1-5; TRBD1 might be the D (5 bases). Germline assignment: CDR1 SEHNR and CDR2 FQNEAQ (reference sequence). The CDR3 has 15 amino acids. V shed 5 bases and J shed 0 bases, with 11 bases lying between them. CDR3 in amino acids: CASSLAGDSNQPQHF. CDR3 bases: TGTGCCAGCAGCCTCGCGGGGGATAGCAATCAGCCCCAGCATTTT.

CDR3 sequence (DNA): TGTGCCAGCAGCTTGGGTAGGGGGGGAAGCAATCAGCCCCAGCATTTT. It specifies CASSLGRGGSNQPQHF. The genes are TRBV5-6 and TRBJ1-5, with D possibly TRBD1 on 6 matching bases. CDR1 SGHDT and CDR2 YYEEEE come from the germline V gene. The germline V and J ends were trimmed by 0 bases and 1 base, with 11 bases remaining between them. The CDR3 loop spans 16 amino acids.

The genes are TRBV19 and TRBJ1-1; D may be TRBD1 (6 bases). With 7 bases removed from V and 11 bases from J, the gap between germline ends came to 20 bases. Germline-derived CDR1 and CDR2 are LNHDA and SQIVND (reference sequence). The CDR3 spans 13 residues. In DNA, the CDR3 is TGTGCCAGTACTTCCCGACGGCAGGGGCCGGCTTTCTTT. It codes for CASTSRRQGPAFF.

V gene TRBV2 combines with J gene TRBJ1-5, with unresolved D. The germline V gene encodes CDR1 SNHLY and CDR2 FYNNEI. The CDR3 extends over 14 amino acids. V was cut by 6 bases and J by 3 bases, with 12 bases left in between. The CDR3 nucleotides are TGTGCCAGCAGGGGCCCCGGGGACAATCAGCCCCAGCATTTT. This sequence encodes CASRGPGDNQPQHF.

This chain uses TRBV5-1 with TRBJ2-1, with D possibly being TRBD1 (5 bases). V was shortened by 1 base and J by 0 bases, with 14 bases between the two germline ends. The germline V gene has CDR1 SGHRS and CDR2 YFSETQ. The CDR3 runs to 17 residues. The CDR3 here is CASSLTGPASSYNEQFF. The CDR3 DNA reads as TGCGCCAGCAGCTTGACAGGTCCCGCGAGCTCCTACAATGAGCAGTTCTTC.

The chain links TRBV5-4 to TRBJ2-5; tentative D call: TRBD1 (5 bases). The CDR3 extends over 12 amino acids. CDR1 and CDR2 (germline): SGHNT, YYREEE (reference sequence). Between the trimmed V and J ends, which lost 10 bases and 14 bases, there was a span of 24 bases. CDR3 DNA sequence: TGTGCCCCTCTGATTGGGGCCTGTGCTTCCTACTTC. Encoded protein: CAPLIGACASYF.

V gene TRBV6-6 combines with J gene TRBJ1-2; weak D call: TRBD1 (5 bases). CDR3 length: 14 amino acids. Germline V lookup: CDR1 MNHNY, CDR2 SVGAGI (reference sequence). Trimming left V 5 bases short and J 4 bases short, with 14 bases between. The CDR3 loop reads CASSAPTDIYGYTF. Here the CDR3 DNA reads TGTGCCAGCAGTGCACCGACAGATATCTATGGCTACACCTTC.

The CDR3 DNA sequence: TGCAGCGGCTCAACAGGGGTAGAGACCCAGTACTTC. It translates to CSGSTGVETQYF. V is TRBV29-1 and J is TRBJ2-5, with 7 bases identical to TRBD1. CDR3 length: 12 residues. The V and J ends lost 7 bases and 4 bases, in that order; junction bases with no gene match: 6. Germline loops: CDR1 SQVTM, CDR2 ANQGSEA.

V usage is TRBV19 and J usage is TRBJ1-3; TRBD1 aligns across 9 bases. The CDR3 loop spans 15 amino acids. The germline CDR1 and CDR2 sequences are LNHDA and SQIVND (reference sequence). Trimming cost V 5 bases and J 1 base; bases outside gene matches: 3. The CDR3, as DNA: TGTGCCAGTAGTTCGGACAGGGGTTCTGGAAACACCATATATTTT. This sequence encodes CASSSDRGSGNTIYF.

The gene calls are TRBV30 and TRBJ1-5; D remains unclear. The CDR3 runs to 12 residues. CDR1 GTSNPN and CDR2 SVGIG come from the germline V gene (reference sequence). With 2 bases removed from V and 6 bases from J, the gap between germline ends came to 8 bases. CDR3 loop: CAWSYPGQPQHF. The CDR3, as DNA: TGTGCCTGGAGTTATCCCGGTCAGCCCCAGCATTTT.

The chain uses TRBV15 and TRBJ1-3, with unresolved D. The CDR3 covers 16 residues. Germline-derived CDR1 and CDR2 are LNHNV and YYDKDF (reference sequence). The V and J ends lost 0 bases and 0 bases respectively, with 9 bases between them. This CDR3 is CATSRDIRSSGNTIYF. DNA of the CDR3: TGTGCCACCAGCAGAGATATACGGAGCTCTGGAAACACCATATATTTT.

The V gene is TRBV5-6, the J gene TRBJ1-2; no definite D call. The V end was cut by 0 bases, the J end by 8 bases, with 14 bases between. CDR3 length equals 14 residues. Per the germline V gene, CDR1 is SGHDT and CDR2 is YYEEEE. The CDR3 DNA reads as TGTGCCAGCAGCTTGGCACGGTCCTCCTGGGGCTACACCTTC. Its protein is CASSLARSSWGYTF.

Only a few counts were recorded for this clone. This chain connects TRBV5-1 to TRBJ2-3; 9 positions agree with TRBD1. The CDR3 totals 15 residues. Germline CDR1 is SGHRS and CDR2 is YFSETQ. V lost 4 bases, J lost 3 bases, and 6 bases stayed unmatched. In DNA, the CDR3 is TGCGCCAGCAGCCGGGACAGGGTTGGGACAGATACGCAGTATTTT. Its protein is CASSRDRVGTDTQYF. Looking up the rest from reference TRBV5-1 and TRBJ2-3 gives the full variable domain: KAGVTQTPRYLIKTRGQQVTLSCSPISGHRSVSWYQQTPGQGLQFLFEYFSETQRNKGNFPGRFSGRQFSNSRSEMNVSTLELGDSALYLCASSRDRVGTDTQYFGPGTRLTVL.

This clone was counted a few times. The genes are TRBV30 and TRBJ1-1; no clear D gene. The germline CDR1 and CDR2 sequences are GTSNPN and SVGIG (reference sequence). Trimming took 0 bases from V and 5 from J, leaving 7 bases between them. The CDR3 extends over 12 amino acids. In DNA form, the CDR3 reads TGTGCCTGGAGTGTACGGAGGACTGAAGCTTTCTTT. Translated, it gives CAWSVRRTEAFF.

This clone has a single count. The chain employs TRBV30 and TRBJ1-1; D gene unclear. This CDR3 has 12 amino acids. V was clipped by 2 bases and J by 2 bases, with 6 bases between them. Germline V gene lookup returns CDR1 GTSNPN and CDR2 SVGIG (reference sequence). CDR3 sequence: CAWSRFNTEAFF. Here the CDR3 DNA reads TGTGCCTGGAGTCGTTTTAACACTGAAGCTTTCTTT.

The chain recombines TRBV5-4 with TRBJ1-2; D gene unclear. CDR3 length: 13 residues. CDR1 is SGHNT and CDR2 is YYREEE in the germline V gene (reference sequence). Between the trimmed V and J ends, which lost 5 bases and 11 bases, there was a span of 19 bases. This chain's CDR3 is CASRRWEALGYTF. CDR3 DNA sequence: TGTGCCAGCAGGCGTTGGGAGGCCTTGGGTTACACCTTC.